A single sample is the source of the 28 T cell receptor beta chains below, sequenced in a study of liver allograft versus peripheral blood T cells. Study information: Graft-liver T cell receptor repertoires were compared against recipient peripheral blood repertoires.

TCRdb ran MiXCR on the reads and lists one entry per CDR3 protein. The sample yields about 13,000 distinct CDR3 sequences, 15% to 20% seen once. Source of these receptors: a human patient who had a liver transplant. Some T cells may originate from the graft donor.

The chain has TRBV19 and TRBJ1-1; D possibly corresponds to TRBD1 (6 bases). V was trimmed by 3 bases and J by 4 bases, leaving 12 bases between them. This CDR3 contains 14 residues. The germline V gene has CDR1 LNHDA and CDR2 SQIVND (reference sequence). CDR3 bases: TGTGCCAGTAGTATCCAGGGGCGAGGCACTGAAGCTTTCTTT. This encodes CASSIQGRGTEAFF.

Judged by abundance, this clonotype is medium-sized (0.01 to 0.1%). The chain employs TRBV15 and TRBJ2-6; no definite D call. This CDR3 spans 15 amino acids. The V end was cut by 3 bases, the J end by 0 bases, with 6 bases between. Germline CDR1 reads LNHNV; CDR2 reads YYDKDF (reference sequence). The CDR3 DNA reads TGTGCCACCAGCAGGACATACTCTGGGGCCAACGTCCTGACTTTC. The encoded protein is CATSRTYSGANVLTF.

This clonotype was found a few times. V usage is TRBV5-6 and J usage is TRBJ2-3, with TRBD2 identical over 16 bases. The CDR3 is made up of 22 amino acids. Germline lookup yields CDR1 SGHDT and CDR2 YYEEEE. The trim removed 5 bases at V and 6 bases at J, leaving 24 bases unmatched. CDR3 DNA sequence: TGTGCCAGCAGTACCACTGTTCCAGTGGTAGGGACTAGCGGGAGGGCTCGGGATACGCAGTATTTT. It is translated as CASSTTVPVVGTSGRARDTQYF.

There are many counts of this clonotype. This chain links TRBV7-9 with TRBJ1-1; D may be TRBD1 (6 bases). In germline, CDR1 is SEHNR, CDR2 FQNEAQ (reference sequence). The V and J ends lost 1 base and 1 base respectively, with 13 bases between them. The CDR3 spans 16 residues. CDR3 region: CASSLDTGTKNTEAFF. In DNA form, the CDR3 reads TGTGCCAGCAGCTTAGACACCGGGACAAAGAACACTGAAGCTTTCTTT. Looking up the rest from reference TRBV7-9 and TRBJ1-1 gives the full variable domain: DTGVSQNPRHKITKRGQNVTFRCDPISEHNRLYWYRQTLGQGPEFLTYFQNEAQLEKSRLLSDRFSAERPKGSFSTLEIQRTEQGDSAMYLCASSLDTGTKNTEAFFGQGTRLTVV.

This clonotype qualifies as medium-sized. This chain uses TRBV27 with TRBJ1-6; unclear D gene. Germline V gene data show CDR1 as MNHEY and CDR2 as SMNVEV (reference sequence). This CDR3 has 13 residues. Trimming removed 8 bases from V and 1 base from J, with 6 bases in between. The CDR3 is CASWESYNSPLHF. CDR3 nucleotide sequence: TGTGCCAGCTGGGAATCCTATAATTCACCCCTCCACTTT.

This clonotype was detected a few times. The genes are TRBV6-1 and TRBJ1-2; TRBD1 is a possible D gene (6 bases). Per germline, CDR1 MNHNS and CDR2 SASEGT. Trimming removed 4 bases from V and 4 bases from J, with 13 bases in between. The CDR3 is 14 amino acids. CDR3 protein: CASSAYRDTYGYTF. As DNA, the CDR3 is TGTGCCAGCAGTGCATACCGGGACACCTATGGCTACACCTTC.

The rearrangement uses TRBV28 and TRBJ2-1, with TRBD1 matching 7 bases. This CDR3 is 16 amino acids long. V trimming: 0 bases; J trimming: 0 bases; junction bases outside the gene matches: 2. In germline, CDR1 is MDHEN, CDR2 SYDVKM. The CDR3 coding sequence is TGTGCCAGCAGTTTATGGGCAGGGGGCTCCTACAATGAGCAGTTCTTC. Protein sequence: CASSLWAGGSYNEQFF. The full variable domain, completed using reference TRBV28 and TRBJ2-1, is DVKVTQSSRYLVKRTGEKVFLECVQDMDHENMFWYRQDPGLGLRLIYFSYDVKMKEKGDIPEGYSVSREKKERFSLILESASTNQTSMYLCASSLWAGGSYNEQFFGPGTRLTVL.

This clonotype was detected only once. The chain joins TRBV12-3 or TRBV12-4 to TRBJ1-4; no clear D. V lost 6 bases, J lost 7 bases, and 12 bases lay in between. The length of the CDR3 is 13 residues. The CDR3 is CASRSQIGEKLFF. CDR3 DNA: TGTGCCAGCAGGAGCCAAATCGGTGAAAAACTGTTTTTT.

By share, this clonotype ranks as medium-sized. The CDR3, as DNA: TGTGCCAGCTCACCCAGGACAGGGTACACAGATACGCAGTATTTT. Translating gives CASSPRTGYTDTQYF. The chain is built from TRBV18 and TRBJ2-3; 8 nucleotides line up with TRBD1. J was trimmed by 2 bases and V by 3 bases; bases with no gene match: 4. This CDR3 is 15 amino acids long. Per germline, CDR1 KGHSH and CDR2 LQKENI.

The genes are TRBV12-3 or TRBV12-4 and TRBJ1-1, with no clear D. Trimming stripped 2 bases from V and 1 base from J, with 14 bases between. The CDR3 extends over 16 amino acids. This CDR3 reads CASSLSRGVRNTEAFF. The CDR3 DNA reads as TGTGCCAGCAGTTTAAGTCGGGGTGTTAGGAACACTGAAGCTTTCTTT.

For this clonotype: At one boundary the junction diverges from the germline segment, which might be a read error. The genes are TRBV20-1 and TRBJ1-2, with TRBD1 as a possible D gene (6 bases). The length of the CDR3 is 14 residues. In germline, CDR1 is DFQATT, CDR2 SNEGSKA (reference sequence). CDR3 nucleotides: TGCAGTGCTAGGGTGTGGGGGGGCTCCTATGGCTACGCCTTC. Residues: CSARVWGGSYGYAF.

The chain employs TRBV20-1 and TRBJ1-1, with 9 bases fitting TRBD1. This CDR3 region has 13 residues. Trimming at V came to 6 bases and at J to 1 base, leaving 3 bases not matched to a gene. CDR1 and CDR2 from the germline V gene are DFQATT and SNEGSKA (reference sequence). The CDR3 coding sequence is TGCAGTGCCCCGACAGGGGGGAACACTGAAGCTTTCTTT. As protein: CSAPTGGNTEAFF.

The CDR3 DNA reads as TGTGCCAGCAGCTTAGGACGTCGCTCCTACGAGCAGTACTTC. Amino acids: CASSLGRRSYEQYF. The chain combines TRBV7-2 with TRBJ2-7; D gene uncertain. V was pared by 1 base and J by 0 bases, with 7 bases between. CDR3 size: 14 residues. Germline V gene data show CDR1 as SGHTA and CDR2 as FQGNSA.

By proportion, this clonotype is medium-sized. The chain is built from TRBV29-1 and TRBJ2-3; either TRBD1 or TRBD2 may supply D (5 bases each). The V and J ends lost 3 bases and 1 base respectively, with 11 bases between them. Germline CDR1 SQVTM, CDR2 ANQGSEA. The CDR3 has 14 amino acids. CDR3 in DNA: TGCAGCGTTGATCATCGAGGGGGCACAGATACGCAGTATTTT. Amino acids: CSVDHRGGTDTQYF.

Remarks on this clonotype: This clone may be a read error of a much larger clone one base away. The chain carries TRBV11-1 and TRBJ2-3, with 7 bases that match TRBD1. V lost 9 bases, J lost 0 bases, and 9 bases stayed unmatched. Germline CDR1 SGHAT, CDR2 FQDESV (reference sequence). This CDR3 has 15 residues. This CDR3 is CARSLGQVSTDTQYF. The CDR3 nucleotides read TGTGCCAGAAGCCTCGGACAGGTTAGCACAGATACGCAGTATTTT.

This clonotype is medium-sized. This chain joins TRBV6-5 and TRBJ1-6; maybe TRBD1 (6 bases). The ends were cut back, 2 bases at V and 9 bases at J, with 11 bases in the middle. The CDR3 contains 14 residues. Germline V gives CDR1 MNHEY, CDR2 SVGAGI. Here the CDR3 DNA reads TGTGCCAGCAGTTACGTGGGGGCGGCTTCACCCCTCCACTTT. This encodes CASSYVGAASPLHF.

This clonotype is labeled medium-sized. The rearrangement joins TRBV29-1 to TRBJ1-3; TRBD1 matches 9 bases. J gave up 0 bases and V 4 bases, and 7 bases lay outside the gene matches. Germline loops: CDR1 SQVTM, CDR2 ANQGSEA. This CDR3 spans 16 amino acids. This CDR3 reads CSVAQPGQGSGNTIYF. The CDR3 DNA reads TGCAGCGTTGCCCAACCGGGACAGGGCTCTGGAAACACCATATATTTT.

By share, this clonotype ranks as medium-sized. The CDR3 nucleotides read TGTGCCAGCTCACCACTGGTCGGGGACACCCTCCACTTT. It translates to CASSPLVGDTLHF. The chain links TRBV18 to TRBJ1-6; D may be TRBD1 (6 bases). The CDR3 has 13 amino acids. Trimming removed 1 base at V and 14 bases at J, with 12 bases between. Germline-derived CDR1 and CDR2 are KGHSH and LQKENI.

In its sample, this clonotype was seen many times. The rearrangement uses TRBV20-1 and TRBJ1-1, with no clear D. Germline CDR1 is DFQATT and CDR2 is SNEGSKA (reference sequence). The CDR3 is made up of 16 amino acids. V was clipped by 0 bases and J by 2 bases, with 16 bases between them. DNA for the CDR3: TGCAGTGCTAGAGATTCCCCTCCGATGGGAAACACTGAAGCTTTCTTT. It translates to CSARDSPPMGNTEAFF.

The J gene is TRBJ2-7, the V gene TRBV20-1; D call uncertain. The V end lost 3 bases, the J end lost 2 bases, and 5 bases lay between the germline ends. CDR1 and CDR2 from the germline V gene are DFQATT and SNEGSKA (reference sequence). The CDR3 has 11 residues. CDR3 residues: CSASGTYEQYF. The CDR3 DNA reads as TGCAGTGCTAGCGGCACCTACGAGCAGTACTTC.

This clonotype is labeled as medium-sized. The chain has TRBV24-1 and TRBJ2-1; either TRBD1 or TRBD2 may fit D (7 bases each). This CDR3 has 20 amino acids. Germline CDR1 reads KGHDR; CDR2 reads SFDVKD. Trimming removed 4 bases at V and 4 bases at J, with 28 bases between. DNA for the CDR3: TGTGCCACCAGTGAGAAAGGGGGCAGAATTTTGCTAGCGGATTACAATGAGCAGTTCTTC. Protein product: CATSEKGGRILLADYNEQFF.

Worth noting for this clonotype: A read error is possible here, since a much larger clone lies one base away. This chain joins TRBV18 and TRBJ2-7, with D perhaps TRBD1 or TRBD2 (5 bases each). Germline V gives CDR1 KGHSH, CDR2 LQKENI. CDR3 length: 15 residues. DNA of the CDR3: TGTGCCAACTCACCGATAGGGACGGTTTCTAACGAGCAGTACTTC. Encoded protein: CANSPIGTVSNEQYF.

This clonotype was seen a handful of times. The gene calls are TRBV30 and TRBJ2-5; D possibly corresponds to TRBD2 (7 bases). Trimming cost V 1 base and J 7 bases, with 16 bases left between them. The CDR3 has 14 amino acids. Germline CDR1 is GTSNPN and CDR2 is SVGIG (reference sequence). Here the CDR3 reads CAWSGGGGDVTQYF. The CDR3 nucleotides are TGTGCCTGGAGTGGGGGAGGGGGAGATGTGACCCAGTACTTC.

In its sample, this clonotype was seen once. The rearrangement links TRBV5-5 to TRBJ1-1, with D unclear. Between the trimmed V and J ends, which lost 6 bases and 3 bases, there was a span of 12 bases. Germline loops: CDR1 SGHKS, CDR2 YYEKEE (reference sequence). The CDR3 has 13 residues. The CDR3 protein is CASNPIPDTEAFF. In DNA, the CDR3 is TGTGCCAGCAACCCAATCCCGGACACTGAAGCTTTCTTT.

In this sample, this clonotype is medium-sized. The V gene is TRBV24-1, the J gene TRBJ2-5, with TRBD1 identical over 9 bases. This CDR3 has 16 residues. CDR1 and CDR2 from the germline V gene are KGHDR and SFDVKD. Germline trimming cut 4 bases from V and 1 base from J; bases unmatched to any gene: 6. The CDR3 DNA sequence: TGTGCCACCAGTGAGGCGGGACAGGGAGTCCAAGAGACCCAGTACTTC. This translates into CATSEAGQGVQETQYF.

A remark on this clonotype: A single base separates this from a much larger clone, so it may be a read error. The V gene is TRBV6-2 or TRBV6-3, the J gene TRBJ2-1; no definite D call. Germline CDR1 and CDR2: MNHEY and SVGEGT. The CDR3 has 12 residues. The CDR3 coding sequence is TGTGCCAGCGGGGTTTTGATCAATGAGAAGTTCTTC. Amino acids: CASGVLINEKFF.

This clonotype was counted only a few times. V and J are TRBV20-1 and TRBJ2-2; the D is unclear. Deletions cut 8 bases from V and 0 bases from J, with 10 bases between. Germline lookup yields CDR1 DFQATT and CDR2 SNEGSKA (reference sequence). The CDR3 covers 13 residues. The CDR3 region is CSPTRANTGELFF. The CDR3 nucleotides read TGCAGTCCGACACGCGCGAACACCGGGGAGCTGTTTTTT.

V usage is TRBV28 and J usage is TRBJ2-7; TRBD2 is a possible D gene (5 bases). The germline gives CDR1 MDHEN, CDR2 SYDVKM. The CDR3 is 13 amino acids. Trimming removed 6 bases at V and 6 bases at J, with 15 bases between. This CDR3 reads CASRRQTRGEQYF. CDR3 DNA sequence: TGTGCCAGCAGGCGCCAAACCCGGGGCGAGCAGTACTTC.